This T cell receptor beta chain originates from a study of shared clonotypes between healthy human individuals. Findings and limits, study-wide: What rarefaction showed was incomplete sorted-subset sequencing despite large depth.

Sequenced by immunoSEQ multiplex PCR; TCRdb stores in-frame clones only, minus some. Among approximately 100,000 clones listed, 67% were seen once. This clone was counted ten times or more. Its target is not known. The CD8 memory fraction combined CD45RO+ cells with TemRA cells (CCR7-negative CD45RA+). After removal of 3 bases from V and 3 bases from J, the junction contained 5 bases not matched to a gene. CDR1 and CDR2 (germline): LGHNA, YNFKEQ. CDR3 length: 16 amino acids. The TCR sequence derives from a woman aged 30 to 39 in good health. The J gene is TRBJ1-3, the V gene TRBV4-2; 10 bases are a match to TRBD1. The sequencing sample was made of memory CD8+ T cells sorted from blood. This sample's subset: CD45RO+ cells pooled with CCR7-negative TemRA cells. The CDR3 DNA reads TGTGCCAGCAGCCAGGCCCGGGACAGGGGTGGAAACACCATATATTTT. This gives the protein CASSQARDRGGNTIYF.